The source of this T cell receptor (beta chain) is a study of T cell responses to AZD1222 COVID-19 vaccine. The protocol was immunoSEQ multiplex PCR, while the TCRdb copy is restricted to in-frame clones and leaves out a portion. The sample yields about 140,000 clones, approximately 85% seen once. This clone was picked up one time. The CDR3 covers 14 residues. Germline lookup yields CDR1 LGHNT and CDR2 FRNRAP. The ends were cut back, 4 bases at V and 7 bases at J, with 14 bases in the middle. The TCR comes from an adult in good health. The V gene is TRBV12-5, the J gene TRBJ1-5; D remains unclear. The material sequenced was peripheral blood, taken on day 0 of AZD1222 vaccination. The CDR3 DNA reads TGTGCTAGTGGTTCGGGAGTCTTGGGCCAGCCCCAGCATTTT. Its translation is CASGSGVLGQPQHF.